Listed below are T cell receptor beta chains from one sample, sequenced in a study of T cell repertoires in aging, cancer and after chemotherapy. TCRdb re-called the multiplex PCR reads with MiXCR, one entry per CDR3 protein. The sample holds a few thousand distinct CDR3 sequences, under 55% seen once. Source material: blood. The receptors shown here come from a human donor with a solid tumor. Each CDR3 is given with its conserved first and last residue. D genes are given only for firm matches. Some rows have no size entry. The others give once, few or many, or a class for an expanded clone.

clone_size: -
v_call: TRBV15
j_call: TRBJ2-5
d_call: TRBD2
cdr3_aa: CATSRPASGDQETQYF
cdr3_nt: TGTGCCACCAGCAGACCGGCTAGCGGGGACCAAGAGACCCAGTACTTC

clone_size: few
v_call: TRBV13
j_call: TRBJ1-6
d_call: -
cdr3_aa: CASRWKGSYNSPLHF
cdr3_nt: TGTGCCAGTAGGTGGAAGGGCAGCTATAATTCACCCCTCCACTTT

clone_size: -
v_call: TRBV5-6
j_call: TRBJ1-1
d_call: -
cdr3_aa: CASSFWDPRNTEAFF
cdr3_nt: TGTGCCAGCAGCTTCTGGGACCCAAGGAACACTGAAGCTTTCTTT

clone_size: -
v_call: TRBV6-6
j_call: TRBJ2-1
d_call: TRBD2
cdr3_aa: CASSYSPAGGIYNEQFF
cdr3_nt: TGTGCCAGCAGTTACTCCCCAGCGGGGGGTATCTACAATGAGCAGTTCTTC

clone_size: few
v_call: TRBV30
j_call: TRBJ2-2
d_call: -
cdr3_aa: CAWSSISGELFF
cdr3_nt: TGTGCCTGGAGTTCGATCTCCGGGGAGCTGTTTTTT

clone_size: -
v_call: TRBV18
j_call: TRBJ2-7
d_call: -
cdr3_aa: CASSPLHGYEQYF
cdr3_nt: TGTGCCAGCTCACCCCTCCATGGCTACGAGCAGTACTTC

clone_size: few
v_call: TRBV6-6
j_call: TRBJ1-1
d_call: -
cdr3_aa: CASSKPQGEAFF
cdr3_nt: TGTGCCAGCAGTAAACCCCAGGGTGAAGCTTTCTTT

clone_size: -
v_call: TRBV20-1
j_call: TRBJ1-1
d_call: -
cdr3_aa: CRTPGQGSTEAFF
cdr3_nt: TGCAGAACTCCCGGGCAGGGATCCACTGAAGCTTTCTTT

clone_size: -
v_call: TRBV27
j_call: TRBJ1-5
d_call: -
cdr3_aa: CASRPSGGAGQPQHF
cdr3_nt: TGTGCCAGCAGGCCCTCCGGGGGGGCAGGTCAGCCCCAGCATTTT

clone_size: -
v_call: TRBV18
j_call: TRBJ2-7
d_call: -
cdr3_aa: CASSPDYEQYF
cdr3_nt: TGTGCCAGCTCACCTGACTACGAGCAGTACTTC

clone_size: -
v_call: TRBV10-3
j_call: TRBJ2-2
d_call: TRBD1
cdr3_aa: CAIGGIITDRANTGELFF
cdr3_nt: TGTGCCATCGGGGGGATAATAACGGACAGGGCCAACACCGGGGAGCTGTTTTTT

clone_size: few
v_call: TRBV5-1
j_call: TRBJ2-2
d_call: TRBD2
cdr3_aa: CASSGSAGRDTGELFF
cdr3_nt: TGCGCCAGCAGCGGCAGCGCCGGGAGGGACACCGGGGAGCTGTTTTTT

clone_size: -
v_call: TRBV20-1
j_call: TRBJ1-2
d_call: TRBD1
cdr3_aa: CSARAIRGQYTF
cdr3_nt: TGCAGTGCTAGAGCTATTAGGGGGCAGTACACCTTC

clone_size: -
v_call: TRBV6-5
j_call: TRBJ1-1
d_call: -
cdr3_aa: CASSYSAGEAFF
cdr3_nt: TGTGCCAGCAGTTACTCGGCAGGCGAAGCTTTCTTT

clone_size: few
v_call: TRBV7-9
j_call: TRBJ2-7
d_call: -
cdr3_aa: CASSPSVGGYEQYF
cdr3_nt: TGTGCCAGCAGCCCTAGCGTCGGCGGCTACGAGCAGTACTTC

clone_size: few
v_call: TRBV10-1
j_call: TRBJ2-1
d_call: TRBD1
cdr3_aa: CASSEGGQGAVDEQFF
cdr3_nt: TGTGCCAGCAGTGAAGGGGGACAGGGGGCTGTGGATGAGCAGTTCTTC

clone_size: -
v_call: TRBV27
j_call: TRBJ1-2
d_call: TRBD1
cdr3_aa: CASRSTGGAGGYTF
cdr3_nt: TGTGCCAGCAGGTCTACAGGGGGCGCGGGGGGCTACACCTTC

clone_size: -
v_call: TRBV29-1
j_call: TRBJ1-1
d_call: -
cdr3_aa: CSVGPNRDTEAFF
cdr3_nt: TGCAGCGTTGGCCCGAACAGGGACACTGAAGCTTTCTTT

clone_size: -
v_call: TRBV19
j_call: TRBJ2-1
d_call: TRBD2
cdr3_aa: CASSPGTSGGLQFF
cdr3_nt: TGTGCCAGTAGCCCCGGGACTAGCGGGGGGCTACAGTTCTTC

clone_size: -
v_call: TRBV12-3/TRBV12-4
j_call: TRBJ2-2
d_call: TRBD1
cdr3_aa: CASSNPTGTNTGELFF
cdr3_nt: TGTGCCAGCAGTAACCCGACAGGGACGAACACCGGGGAGCTGTTTTTT

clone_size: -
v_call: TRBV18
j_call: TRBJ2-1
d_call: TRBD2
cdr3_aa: CASSPPTSGGLVVF
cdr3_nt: TGTGCCAGCTCACCACCAACTAGCGGGGGGCTTGTTGTCTTC

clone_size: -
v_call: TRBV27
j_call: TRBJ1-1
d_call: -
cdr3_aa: CAIRGNLNTEAFF
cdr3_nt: TGTGCCATCAGGGGCAATTTGAACACTGAAGCTTTCTTT

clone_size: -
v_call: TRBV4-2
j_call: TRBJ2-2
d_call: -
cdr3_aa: CASSQAINTGELFF
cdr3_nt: TGTGCCAGCAGCCAAGCAATTAACACCGGGGAGCTGTTTTTT

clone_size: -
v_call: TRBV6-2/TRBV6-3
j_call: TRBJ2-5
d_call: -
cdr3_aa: CASSQRQIQETQYF
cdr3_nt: TGTGCCAGCTCCCAGAGACAGATACAAGAGACCCAGTACTTC

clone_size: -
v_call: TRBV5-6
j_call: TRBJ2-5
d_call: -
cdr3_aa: CASSEGGSQETQYF
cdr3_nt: TGTGCCAGCAGCGAGGGGGGTTCGCAAGAGACCCAGTACTTC

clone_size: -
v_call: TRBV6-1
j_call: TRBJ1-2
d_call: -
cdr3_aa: CASSYQVTRGYGYTF
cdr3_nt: TGTGCCAGCAGTTACCAGGTTACAAGGGGATATGGCTACACCTTC

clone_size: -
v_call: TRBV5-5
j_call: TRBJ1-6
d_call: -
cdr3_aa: CASSSGRTDSPLHF
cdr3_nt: TGTGCCAGCAGCTCGGGACGGACTGATTCACCCCTCCACTTT

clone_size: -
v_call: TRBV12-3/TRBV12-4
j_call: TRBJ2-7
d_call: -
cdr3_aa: CANSSTGVAGYEQYF
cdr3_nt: TGTGCCAACAGTTCAACAGGGGTAGCGGGCTACGAGCAGTACTTC

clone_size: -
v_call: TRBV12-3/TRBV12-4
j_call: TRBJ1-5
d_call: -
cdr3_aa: CASSPGPSNQPQHF
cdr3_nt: TGTGCCAGCAGTCCGGGACCGAGCAATCAGCCCCAGCATTTT

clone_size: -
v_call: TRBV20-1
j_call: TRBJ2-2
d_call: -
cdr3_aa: CSARQRGTGELFF
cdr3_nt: TGCAGTGCTAGACAGAGAGGGACCGGGGAGCTGTTTTTT

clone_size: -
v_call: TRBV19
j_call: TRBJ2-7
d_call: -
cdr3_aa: CASSPTGTDPYEQYF
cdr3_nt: TGTGCCAGTAGTCCTACCGGGACGGACCCCTACGAGCAGTACTTC

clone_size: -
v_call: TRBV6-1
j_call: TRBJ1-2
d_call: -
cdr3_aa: CASRKPANYGYTF
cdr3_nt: TGTGCCAGCAGAAAACCAGCTAACTATGGCTACACCTTC

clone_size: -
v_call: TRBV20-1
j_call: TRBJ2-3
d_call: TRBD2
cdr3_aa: CSAYLLDDSSGVTDTQYF
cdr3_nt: TGCAGTGCTTATTTATTGGACGACTCTAGCGGGGTTACAGATACGCAGTATTTT

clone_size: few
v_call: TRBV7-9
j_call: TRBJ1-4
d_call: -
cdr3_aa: CASSLRRRGMSNEKLFF
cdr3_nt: TGTGCCAGCAGCTTACGGCGGCGGGGAATGTCTAATGAAAAACTGTTTTTT

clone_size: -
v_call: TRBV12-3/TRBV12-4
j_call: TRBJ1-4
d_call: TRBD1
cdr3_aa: CASSPADRGRPEKLFF
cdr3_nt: TGTGCCAGCAGTCCCGCGGACAGGGGGCGACCTGAAAAACTGTTTTTT